The 19 T cell receptor beta chains reported below all come from one sample, sequenced in a study of cytomegalovirus exposure and HLA in healthy donors. Primers included in the PCR were 60 Vbeta and 13 Jbeta primers. Method: immunoSEQ multiplex PCR; TCRdb's copy keeps in-frame clones and lacks some. This table holds about 82,000 clones, less than 80% found once. What was sequenced was PBMCs. These receptors came from a human donor in good health.

The chain joins TRBV5-1 to TRBJ1-1; 7 bases are a match to TRBD1. The V segment lost 7 bases and the J segment 5 bases; nucleotides outside the gene matches: 11. Germline values: CDR1 SGHRS, CDR2 YFSETQ. The CDR3 sequence is 14 residues long. This CDR3 reads CASSLRQGGTEAFF. The DNA for the CDR3 is TGCGCCAGCTCTCTCCGACAGGGAGGAACTGAAGCTTTCTTT.

The chain employs TRBV7-9 and TRBJ2-5; D remains ambiguous. Matching the DNA end better, TRBJ2-7 makes the J call doubtful. Per the germline V gene, CDR1 is SEHNR and CDR2 is FQNEAQ (reference sequence). The CDR3 sequence is 13 residues long. CDR3 DNA sequence: TGTGCCAGCAGCTTACAGGTCCGGTACGAGCAGTACTTC. Residues: CASSLQVRYEQYF.

The chain combines TRBV10-1 with TRBJ2-1; a possible D gene is TRBD2 (5 bases). CDR1 and CDR2 from the germline V gene are WNHNN and SYGVQD (reference sequence). Deletions cut 5 bases from V and 8 bases from J, with 16 bases between. The CDR3 consists of 14 residues. The CDR3 DNA follows: TGCGCCAGCAGTCCCACGGACTCCTTGGATGAGCAGTTCTTC. This sequence encodes CASSPTDSLDEQFF.

Regarding this clone: One end of the junction is discordant with germline, which a read error may explain. This chain joins TRBV9 and TRBJ1-5; D is undetermined. The CDR3 is 12 residues long. CDR1 is SGDLS and CDR2 is YYNGEE in the germline V gene. The CDR3 is CASSVEGGPQNF. The DNA for the CDR3 is TGTGCCAGCAGCGTAGAGGGAGGGCCCCAGAATTTT.

This rearrangement joins TRBV7-2 to TRBJ2-7; the D gene is possibly TRBD1 (6 bases). The CDR3 covers 14 residues. Germline V gene sequence: CDR1 SGHTA, CDR2 FQGNSA. Trimming stripped 7 bases from V and 4 bases from J, with 17 bases between. The CDR3 coding sequence is TGTGCCAGCACCGGCGACAGGCCGGCGTACGAGCAGTACTTC. Translation: CASTGDRPAYEQYF.

This clone is medium-sized within its sample. The sample holds other DNA sequences that translate to the same CDR3. The chain uses TRBV5-6 and TRBJ2-5, with D possibly TRBD1 on 6 matching bases. The CDR3 runs to 14 residues. Germline assignment: CDR1 SGHDT and CDR2 YYEEEE. The V end lost 0 bases, the J end lost 5 bases, and 11 bases lay between the germline ends. The CDR3 reads CASSLGRGYETQYF. The CDR3 bases are TGTGCCAGCAGCTTGGGCAGGGGCTATGAGACCCAGTACTTC.

The chain links TRBV6-5 to TRBJ2-1, with 12 nucleotides matching TRBD2. The CDR3 covers 16 residues. Germline trimming cut 4 bases from V and 10 bases from J; bases unmatched to any gene: 11. Per the germline V gene, CDR1 is MNHEY and CDR2 is SVGAGI. CDR3 sequence reads: CASSSPLAGGPWEQFF. In DNA form, the CDR3 reads TGTGCCAGCAGTTCCCCGCTAGCGGGGGGGCCCTGGGAGCAGTTCTTC.

The chain joins TRBV18 to TRBJ1-5, with no clear D. Trimming took 3 bases from V and 7 from J, leaving 10 bases between them. The V gene's germline CDR1 is KGHSH and CDR2 LQKENI. This CDR3 has 13 amino acids. CDR3 sequence: CASSPQARQPQHF. CDR3 DNA sequence: TGTGCCAGCTCACCCCAGGCCCGGCAGCCCCAGCATTTT. The full variable domain, completed using reference TRBV18 and TRBJ1-5, is NAGVMQNPRHLVRRRGQEARLRCSPMKGHSHVYWYRQLPEEGLKFMVYLQKENIIDESGMPKERFSAEFPKEGPSILRIQQVVRGDSAAYFCASSPQARQPQHFGDGTRLSIL.

The V gene is TRBV30, the J gene TRBJ1-2; D gene uncertain. The V end was cut by 2 bases, the J end by 3 bases, with 10 bases between. The CDR3 spans 13 residues. Germline assignment: CDR1 GTSNPN and CDR2 SVGIG (reference sequence). The CDR3 DNA reads TGTGCCTGGAGTATTACAGTCTACTATGGCTACACCTTC. This translates into CAWSITVYYGYTF.

The chain couples TRBV7-8 to TRBJ1-2; no definite D call. CDR3 length: 12 amino acids. The ends were cut back, 4 bases at V and 5 bases at J, with 8 bases in the middle. In germline, CDR1 is SGHVS, CDR2 FQNEAQ. The CDR3 region has the DNA TGTGCCAGCAGCTCAGAGGCATATGGCTACACCTTC. It yields the protein CASSSEAYGYTF.

A single count supports this clone. The rearrangement joins TRBV6-1 to TRBJ2-1, with 8 bases identical to TRBD1. Losses at the gene ends were 11 bases for V and 0 bases for J; bases not matched to a gene: 6. CDR3 length: 14 residues. Germline V gene sequence: CDR1 MNHNS, CDR2 SASEGT. CDR3 sequence (DNA): TGTGCCGGGGGGACAGGTTTCTCCTACAATGAGCAGTTCTTC. Translated: CAGGTGFSYNEQFF.

This clone has only a few counts. One end of the junction fails to match germline, which may point to a read error. The chain is built from TRBV29-1 and TRBJ1-2; the D is unclear. The CDR3 totals 8 residues. Germline V lookup: CDR1 SQVTM, CDR2 ANQGSEA. The CDR3 reads CSVSTGSF. The CDR3, as DNA: TGCAGCGTTTCGACGGGGAGCTTC.

Here the CDR3 DNA reads TGTGCCAGTAGTATAGATACATGGACTTACGAGCAGTACTTC. Translated: CASSIDTWTYEQYF. The J gene is TRBJ2-7, the V gene TRBV19; perhaps TRBD2 as D (5 bases). V was trimmed by 0 bases and J by 4 bases, leaving 10 bases between them. CDR1 and CDR2 (germline): LNHDA, SQIVND (reference sequence). This CDR3 spans 14 amino acids.

The chain uses TRBV5-6 and TRBJ2-5; D unresolved. The end of the DNA is better explained by TRBJ2-7, so the J call may be wrong. CDR3 length: 12 residues. Germline CDR1 reads SGHDT; CDR2 reads YYEEEE. The CDR3 DNA reads as TGTGCCAGCAGCTTGACAGACTACGAGCAGTACTTC. Protein sequence: CASSLTDYEQYF.

This clone has only a few counts. The chain recombines TRBV4-2 with TRBJ1-3; D remains unclear. The V end was cut by 0 bases, the J end by 0 bases, with 6 bases between. The CDR3 is 15 residues long. The germline V gene encodes CDR1 LGHNA and CDR2 YNFKEQ. The CDR3 sequence is CASSQDFYSGNTIYF. The CDR3 DNA reads TGTGCCAGCAGCCAAGACTTCTACTCTGGAAACACCATATATTTT.

The chain couples TRBV29-1 to TRBJ2-3; TRBD1 matches 12 bases. Trimming took 3 bases from V and 6 from J; bases not matched to a gene: 7. CDR1 is SQVTM and CDR2 is ANQGSEA in the germline V gene. The CDR3 loop spans 15 amino acids. The CDR3 bases are TGCAGCGTTGATCGCGGGGACAGGGGGCCGGATACGCAGTATTTT. Its protein is CSVDRGDRGPDTQYF.

The chain links TRBV7-2 to TRBJ2-5; a weak D match, TRBD2 (5 bases). CDR1 and CDR2 from the germline V gene are SGHTA and FQGNSA. This CDR3 region has 16 residues. V lost 2 bases to trimming and J lost 3 bases, with 16 bases between them. The CDR3 region is CASSLILVGPEETQYF. DNA of the CDR3: TGTGCCAGCAGCTTAATACTAGTAGGTCCCGAAGAGACCCAGTACTTC.

The rearrangement uses TRBV6-6 and TRBJ1-6; no firm D call. This CDR3 is built from 14 residues. The V end was cut by 7 bases, the J end by 4 bases, with 11 bases between. Germline CDR1 MNHNY, CDR2 SVGAGI (reference sequence). This chain's CDR3 is CASTLWAYNSPLHF. For the CDR3, the DNA is TGTGCCAGCACTCTCTGGGCATATAATTCACCCCTCCACTTT.

The CDR3 protein is CASSPGQGGNEKLFF. The CDR3 DNA is TGCGCCAGCAGCCCAGGACAGGGGGGAAATGAAAAACTGTTTTTT. The chain recombines TRBV5-1 with TRBJ1-4; 10 bases match TRBD1. The V and J ends lost 4 bases and 5 bases, in that order; junction bases with no gene match: 5. Per germline, CDR1 SGHRS and CDR2 YFSETQ. The CDR3 is made up of 15 amino acids.